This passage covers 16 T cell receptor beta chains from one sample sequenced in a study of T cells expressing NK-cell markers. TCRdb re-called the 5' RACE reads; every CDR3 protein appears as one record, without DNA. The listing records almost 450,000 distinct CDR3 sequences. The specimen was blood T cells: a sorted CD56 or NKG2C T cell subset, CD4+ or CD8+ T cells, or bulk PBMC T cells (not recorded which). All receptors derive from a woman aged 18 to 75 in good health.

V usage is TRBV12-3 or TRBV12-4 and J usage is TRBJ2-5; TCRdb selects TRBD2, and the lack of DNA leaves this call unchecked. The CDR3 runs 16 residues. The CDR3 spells CASSGGLAGSQETQYF.

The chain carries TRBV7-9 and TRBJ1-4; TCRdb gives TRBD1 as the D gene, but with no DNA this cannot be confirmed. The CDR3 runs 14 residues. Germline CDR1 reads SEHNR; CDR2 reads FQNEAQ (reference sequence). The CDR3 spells CASSPRTGTEKLFF.

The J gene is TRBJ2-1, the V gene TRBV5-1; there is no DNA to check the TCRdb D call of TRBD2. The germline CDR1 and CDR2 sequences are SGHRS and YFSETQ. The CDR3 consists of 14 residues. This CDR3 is CASSLLAGTGEQFF.

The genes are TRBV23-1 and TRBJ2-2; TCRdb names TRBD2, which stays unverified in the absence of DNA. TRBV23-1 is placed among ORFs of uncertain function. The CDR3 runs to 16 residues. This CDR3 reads CASSQSWGGIPGELFF.

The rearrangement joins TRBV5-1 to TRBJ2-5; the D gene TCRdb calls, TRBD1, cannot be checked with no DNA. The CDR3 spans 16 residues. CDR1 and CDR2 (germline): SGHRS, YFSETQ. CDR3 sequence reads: CASSLGSVRGLETQYF. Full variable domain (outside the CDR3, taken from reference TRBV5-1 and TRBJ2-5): KAGVTQTPRYLIKTRGQQVTLSCSPISGHRSVSWYQQTPGQGLQFLFEYFSETQRNKGNFPGRFSGRQFSNSRSEMNVSTLELGDSALYLCASSLGSVRGLETQYFGPGTRLLVL.

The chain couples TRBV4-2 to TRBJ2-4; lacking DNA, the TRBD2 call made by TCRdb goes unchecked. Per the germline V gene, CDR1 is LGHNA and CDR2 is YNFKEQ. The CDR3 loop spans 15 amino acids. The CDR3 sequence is CASSPGTSGKNIQYF.

The CDR3 protein is CSVIGDRAEAFF. This chain uses TRBV29-1 with TRBJ1-1; TCRdb names TRBD1, which stays unverified in the absence of DNA. The CDR3 extends over 12 amino acids. Looked up from germline, CDR1 is SQVTM and CDR2 is ANQGSEA.

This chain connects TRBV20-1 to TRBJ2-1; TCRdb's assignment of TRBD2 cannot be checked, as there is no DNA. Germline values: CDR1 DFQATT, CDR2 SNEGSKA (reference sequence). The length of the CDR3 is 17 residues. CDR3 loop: CSFREASGRSSYNEQFF.

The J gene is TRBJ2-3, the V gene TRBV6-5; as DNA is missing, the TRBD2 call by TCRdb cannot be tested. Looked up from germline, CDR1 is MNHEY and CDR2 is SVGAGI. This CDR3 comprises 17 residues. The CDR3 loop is CASSYSPLAGSTDTQYF.

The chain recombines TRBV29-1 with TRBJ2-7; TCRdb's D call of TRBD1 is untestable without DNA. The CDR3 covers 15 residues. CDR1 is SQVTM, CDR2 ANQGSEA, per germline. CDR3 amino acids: CSVEARGQSAYEQYF.

CDR3: CSGEEEGVNTEAFF. The chain recombines TRBV20-1 with TRBJ1-1. Germline CDR1 is DFQATT and CDR2 is SNEGSKA (reference sequence). The CDR3 has 14 amino acids.

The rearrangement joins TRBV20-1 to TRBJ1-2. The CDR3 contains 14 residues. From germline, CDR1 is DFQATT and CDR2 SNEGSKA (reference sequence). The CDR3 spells CSASPRAEGYGYTF.

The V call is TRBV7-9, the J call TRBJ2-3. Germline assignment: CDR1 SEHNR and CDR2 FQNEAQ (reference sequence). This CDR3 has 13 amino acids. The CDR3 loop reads CASSLLFADTQYF.

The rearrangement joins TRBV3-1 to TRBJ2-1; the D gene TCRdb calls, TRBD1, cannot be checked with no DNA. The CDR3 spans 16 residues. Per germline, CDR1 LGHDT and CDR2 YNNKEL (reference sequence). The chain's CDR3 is CASSLKTGAYYNEQFF.

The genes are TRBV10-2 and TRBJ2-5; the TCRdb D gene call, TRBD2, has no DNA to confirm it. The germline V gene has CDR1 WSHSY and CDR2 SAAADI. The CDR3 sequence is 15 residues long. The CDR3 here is CASSEWTSGEGAQYF.

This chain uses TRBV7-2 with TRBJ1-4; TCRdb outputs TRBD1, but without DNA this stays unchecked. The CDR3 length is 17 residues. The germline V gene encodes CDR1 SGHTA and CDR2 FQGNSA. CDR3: CASSPSGRGRSNEKLFF.